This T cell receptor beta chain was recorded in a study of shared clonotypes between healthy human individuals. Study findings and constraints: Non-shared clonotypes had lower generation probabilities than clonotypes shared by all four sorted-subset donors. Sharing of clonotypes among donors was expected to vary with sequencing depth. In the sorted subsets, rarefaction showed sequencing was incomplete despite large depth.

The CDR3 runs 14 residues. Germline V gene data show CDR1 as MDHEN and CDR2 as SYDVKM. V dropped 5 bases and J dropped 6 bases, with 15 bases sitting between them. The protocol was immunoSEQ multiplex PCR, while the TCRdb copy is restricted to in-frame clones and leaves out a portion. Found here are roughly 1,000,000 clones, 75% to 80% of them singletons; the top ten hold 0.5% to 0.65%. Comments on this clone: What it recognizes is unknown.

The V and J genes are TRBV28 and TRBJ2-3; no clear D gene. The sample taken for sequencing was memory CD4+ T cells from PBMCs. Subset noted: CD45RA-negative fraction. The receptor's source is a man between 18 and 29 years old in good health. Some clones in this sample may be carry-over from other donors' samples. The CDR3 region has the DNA TGTGCCAGCAGTAGTACCCTCAGCTCGGATACGCAGTATTTT. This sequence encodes CASSSTLSSDTQYF. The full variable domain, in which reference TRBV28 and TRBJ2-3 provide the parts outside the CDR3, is DVKVTQSSRYLVKRTGEKVFLECVQDMDHENMFWYRQDPGLGLRLIYFSYDVKMKEKGDIPEGYSVSREKKERFSLILESASTNQTSMYLCASSSTLSSDTQYFGPGTRLTVL.